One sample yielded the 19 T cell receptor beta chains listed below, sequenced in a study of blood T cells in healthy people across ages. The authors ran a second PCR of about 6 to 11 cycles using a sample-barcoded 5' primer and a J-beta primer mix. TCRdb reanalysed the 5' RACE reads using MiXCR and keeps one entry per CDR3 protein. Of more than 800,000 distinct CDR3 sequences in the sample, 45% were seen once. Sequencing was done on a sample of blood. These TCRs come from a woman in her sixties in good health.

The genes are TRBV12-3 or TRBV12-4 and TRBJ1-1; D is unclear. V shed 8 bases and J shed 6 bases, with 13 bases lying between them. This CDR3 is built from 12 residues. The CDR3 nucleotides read TGTGCCAGCTTGGAACGGCCGGCTGAAGCTTTCTTT. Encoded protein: CASLERPAEAFF.

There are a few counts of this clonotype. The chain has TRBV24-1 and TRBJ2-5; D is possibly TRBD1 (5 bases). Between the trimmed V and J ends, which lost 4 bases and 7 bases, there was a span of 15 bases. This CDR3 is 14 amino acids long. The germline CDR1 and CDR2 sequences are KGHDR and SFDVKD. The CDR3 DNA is TGTGCCACCAGTGACCATAGACAGCCCACGACCCAGTACTTC. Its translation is CATSDHRQPTTQYF.

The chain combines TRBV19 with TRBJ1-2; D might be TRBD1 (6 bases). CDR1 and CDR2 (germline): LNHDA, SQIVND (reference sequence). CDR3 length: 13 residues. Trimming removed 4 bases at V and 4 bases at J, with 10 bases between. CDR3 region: CASSSQGSYGYTF. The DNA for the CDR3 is TGTGCCAGTAGTAGCCAGGGGTCCTATGGCTACACCTTC.

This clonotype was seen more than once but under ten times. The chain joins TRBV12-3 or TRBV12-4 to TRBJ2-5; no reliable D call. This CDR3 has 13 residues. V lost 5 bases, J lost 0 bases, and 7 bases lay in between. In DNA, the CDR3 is TGTGCCAGCAGTATGTGGGACCAAGAGACCCAGTACTTC. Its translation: CASSMWDQETQYF.

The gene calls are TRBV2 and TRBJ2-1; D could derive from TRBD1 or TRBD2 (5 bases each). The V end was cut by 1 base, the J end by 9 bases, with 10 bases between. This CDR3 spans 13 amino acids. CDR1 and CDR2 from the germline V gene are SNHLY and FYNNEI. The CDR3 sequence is CASSEEDGTEQFF. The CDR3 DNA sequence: TGTGCCAGCAGTGAAGAGGACGGGACTGAGCAGTTCTTC.

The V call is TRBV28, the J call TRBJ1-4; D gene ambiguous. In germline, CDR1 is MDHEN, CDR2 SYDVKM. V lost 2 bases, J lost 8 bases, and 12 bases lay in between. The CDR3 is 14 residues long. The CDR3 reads CASSLGFAEEKLFF. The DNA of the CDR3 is TGTGCCAGCAGTTTAGGGTTTGCAGAGGAAAAACTGTTTTTT.

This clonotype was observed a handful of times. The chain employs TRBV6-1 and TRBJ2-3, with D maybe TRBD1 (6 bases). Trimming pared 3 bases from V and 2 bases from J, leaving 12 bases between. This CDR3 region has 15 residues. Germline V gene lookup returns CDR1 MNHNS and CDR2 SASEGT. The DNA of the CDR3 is TGTGCCAGCAGTGAGCATCAGGGGAACACAGATACGCAGTATTTT. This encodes CASSEHQGNTDTQYF.

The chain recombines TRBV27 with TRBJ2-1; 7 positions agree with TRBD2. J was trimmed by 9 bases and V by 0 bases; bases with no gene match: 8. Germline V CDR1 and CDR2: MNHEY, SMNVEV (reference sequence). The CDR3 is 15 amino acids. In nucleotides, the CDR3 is TGTGCCAGCAGTTTATCGGGTGATTCGGGGGGTGAGCAGTTCTTC. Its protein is CASSLSGDSGGEQFF.

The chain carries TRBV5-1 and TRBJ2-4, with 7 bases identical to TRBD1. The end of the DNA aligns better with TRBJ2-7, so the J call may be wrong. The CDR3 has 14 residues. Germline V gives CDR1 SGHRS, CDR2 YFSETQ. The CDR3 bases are TGCGCCAGCAGCCTGAACACAGGGGATTACGAGCAGTACTTC. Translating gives CASSLNTGDYEQYF.

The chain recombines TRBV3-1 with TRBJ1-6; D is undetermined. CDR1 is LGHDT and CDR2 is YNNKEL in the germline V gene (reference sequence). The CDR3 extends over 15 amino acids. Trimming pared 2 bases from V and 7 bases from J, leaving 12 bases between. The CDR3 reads CASSQPGRLNSPLHF. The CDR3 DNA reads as TGTGCCAGCAGCCAACCCGGACGGCTGAATTCACCCCTCCACTTT.

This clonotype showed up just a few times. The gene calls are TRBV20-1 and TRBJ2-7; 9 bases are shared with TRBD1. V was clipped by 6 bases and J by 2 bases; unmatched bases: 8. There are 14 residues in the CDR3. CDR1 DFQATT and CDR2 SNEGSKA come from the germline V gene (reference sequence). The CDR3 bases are TGCAGTGCCCTCCGACAGGGGGGGCCCTACGAGCAGTACTTC. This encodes CSALRQGGPYEQYF.

DNA for the CDR3: TGTGCCAGCAACCCCGGGGGACGAGGCAATGAGCAGTTCTTC. Its protein is CASNPGGRGNEQFF. This chain joins TRBV2 and TRBJ2-1, with D possibly matching TRBD2 (6 bases). The CDR3 spans 14 residues. Germline V lookup: CDR1 SNHLY, CDR2 FYNNEI. V lost 7 bases, J lost 6 bases, and 16 bases lay in between.

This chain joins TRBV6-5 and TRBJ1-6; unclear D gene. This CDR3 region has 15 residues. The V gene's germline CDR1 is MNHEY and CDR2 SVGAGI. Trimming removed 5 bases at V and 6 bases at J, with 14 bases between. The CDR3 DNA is TGTGCCAGCAGTCAGTGGTTAGTCGGTAATTCACCCCTCCACTTT. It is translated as CASSQWLVGNSPLHF.

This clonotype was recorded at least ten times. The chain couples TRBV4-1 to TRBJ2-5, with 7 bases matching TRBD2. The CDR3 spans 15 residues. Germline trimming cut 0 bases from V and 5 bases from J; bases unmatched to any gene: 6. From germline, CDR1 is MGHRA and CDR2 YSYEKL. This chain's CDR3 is CASSQDGGGRETQYF. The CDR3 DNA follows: TGCGCCAGCAGCCAAGATGGCGGGGGTCGGGAGACCCAGTACTTC.

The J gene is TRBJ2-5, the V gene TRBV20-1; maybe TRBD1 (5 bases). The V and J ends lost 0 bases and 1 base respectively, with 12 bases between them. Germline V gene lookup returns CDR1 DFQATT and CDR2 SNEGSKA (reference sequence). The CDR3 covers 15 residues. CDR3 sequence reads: CSARDGASSQETQYF. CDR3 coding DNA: TGCAGTGCTAGAGATGGGGCGTCCAGCCAAGAGACCCAGTACTTC.

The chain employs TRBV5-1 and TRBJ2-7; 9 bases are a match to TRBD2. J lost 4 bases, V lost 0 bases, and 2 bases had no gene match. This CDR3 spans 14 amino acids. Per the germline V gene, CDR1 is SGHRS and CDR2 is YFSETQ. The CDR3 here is CASSLGLAEYEQYF. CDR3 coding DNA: TGCGCCAGCAGCTTGGGACTAGCGGAGTACGAGCAGTACTTC. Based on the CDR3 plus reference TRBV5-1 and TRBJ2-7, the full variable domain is KAGVTQTPRYLIKTRGQQVTLSCSPISGHRSVSWYQQTPGQGLQFLFEYFSETQRNKGNFPGRFSGRQFSNSRSEMNVSTLELGDSALYLCASSLGLAEYEQYFGPGTRLTVT.

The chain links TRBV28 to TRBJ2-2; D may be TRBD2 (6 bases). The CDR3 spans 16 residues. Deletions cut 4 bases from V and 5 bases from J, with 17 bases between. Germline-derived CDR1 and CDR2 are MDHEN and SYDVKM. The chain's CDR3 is CASSSYQGGETGELFF. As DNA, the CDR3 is TGTGCCAGCAGTTCGTACCAGGGAGGTGAGACCGGGGAGCTGTTTTTT.

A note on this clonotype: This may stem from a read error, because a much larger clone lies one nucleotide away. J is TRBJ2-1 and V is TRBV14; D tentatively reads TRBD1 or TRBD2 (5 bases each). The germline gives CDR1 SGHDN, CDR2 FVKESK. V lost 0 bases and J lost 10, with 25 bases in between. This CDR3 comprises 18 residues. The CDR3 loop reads CASSQEGELGRPSYEQFF. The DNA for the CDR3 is TGTGCCAGCAGCCAAGAGGGGGAACTAGGTCGCCCGTCCTACGAGCAGTTCTTC.

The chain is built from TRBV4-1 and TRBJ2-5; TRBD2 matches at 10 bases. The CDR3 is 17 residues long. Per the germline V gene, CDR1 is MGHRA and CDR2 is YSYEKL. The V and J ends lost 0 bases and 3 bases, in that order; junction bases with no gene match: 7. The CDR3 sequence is CASSQDQFLAGEETQYF. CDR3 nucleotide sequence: TGCGCCAGCAGCCAAGATCAGTTTCTAGCGGGGGAAGAGACCCAGTACTTC.